The clone carrying this T cell receptor (beta chain) was found once. This record comes from a study of blood T cells in healthy people across ages. Alongside a J-beta primer mix, a sample-barcoded 5' primer served in a second PCR lasting 7 to 11 cycles. One entry per CDR3 protein, called by TCRdb with MiXCR from the 5' RACE reads. The data hold about 800,000 distinct CDR3 sequences, with roughly 25% observed a single time. Per the germline V gene, CDR1 is KGHDR and CDR2 is SFDVKD. Trimming left V 1 base short and J 1 base short, with 9 bases between. The CDR3 extends over 15 amino acids. A further study also used this sample, focusing on T cells of mothers and their children.

Sequencing was performed on blood. This TCR derives from a boy aged 5-17 years in good health. The chain links TRBV24-1 to TRBJ1-2, with D tentatively TRBD1 (5 bases). The CDR3 sequence: CATSDFGGDNYGYTF. The CDR3 DNA reads as TGTGCCACCAGTGATTTCGGAGGGGATAACTATGGCTACACCTTC.